This TCR beta chain appears in the sequencing data of a study of blood T cells in healthy people across ages. General study findings and limits: The diversity estimates, figures obtained from one million T cells, were considered underestimates.

Primed by a sample-barcoded 5' primer and a J-beta primer mix, a second PCR proceeded for 7 to 11 cycles. Each cDNA molecule, via a template-switch adaptor with 12 random nucleotides, was tagged. TCRdb fed the 5' RACE reads into MiXCR, producing one record per CDR3 protein. Here the sample spans 540,000 or so distinct CDR3 sequences, more than 20% being singletons. Isolated PBMCs totaled at least 6.5 million in each sample. From germline, CDR1 is DFQATT and CDR2 SNEGSKA (reference sequence). The CDR3 is 13 residues long. The germline V and J ends were trimmed by 2 bases and 1 base, with 8 bases remaining between them. This clonotype was recorded a few times. Its specificity is not known. These sequences were also reported in another study, on T cells of mothers and their children. That paper adds: Related mother and child pairs showed slightly greater overlap (not significant) than unrelated pairs did.

The sequencing input was blood. The source of this sequence is a boy younger than 18 in good health. The V gene is TRBV20-1, the J gene TRBJ2-5, with D uncertain. The CDR3 loop reads CSARRTLQETQYF. CDR3 DNA sequence: TGCAGTGCTAGACGGACCCTCCAAGAGACCCAGTACTTC.